A single sample gave rise to the 9 T cell receptor beta chains below, sequenced in a study of blood T cells in healthy people across ages. PCR was performed a second time for 7 to 11 cycles using a sample-barcoded 5' primer and a J-beta primer mix. TCRdb passed the 5' RACE reads through MiXCR, listing each CDR3 protein once. The sample contains 600,000 to 850,000 distinct CDR3 sequences, approximately 25% of which appear only once. The same data also went into a second study, on T cells of mothers and their children.

Sequenced input: blood. The receptors stem from a boy younger than 18 in good health.

The chain is built from TRBV7-9 and TRBJ1-2, with 7 bases fitting TRBD1. The CDR3 sequence is 14 residues long. Germline lookup yields CDR1 SEHNR and CDR2 FQNEAQ (reference sequence). Trimming removed 8 bases from V and 2 bases from J; junction bases left unmatched: 8. The chain's CDR3 is CASAPGTANYGYTF. The CDR3 DNA is TGTGCCAGCGCACCAGGGACAGCCAACTATGGCTACACCTTC.

This rearrangement joins TRBV6-6 to TRBJ1-4, with D hard to call. Looked up from germline, CDR1 is MNHNY and CDR2 is SVGAGI (reference sequence). The CDR3 has 14 amino acids. Deletions cut 2 bases from V and 7 bases from J, with 11 bases between. The CDR3 here is CASSYTLTTEKLFF. Written as DNA, the CDR3 is TGTGCCAGCAGTTACACGCTAACAACTGAAAAACTGTTTTTT.

This clonotype came up a few times. J is TRBJ2-3 and V is TRBV12-3 or TRBV12-4; TRBD1 matches 11 bases. Trimming took 3 bases from V and 5 from J; bases not matched to a gene: 7. The length of the CDR3 is 16 residues. The DNA of the CDR3 is TGTGCCAGCAGTTTTGGACAGGGGGCGCGGTTAGATACGCAGTATTTT. As protein: CASSFGQGARLDTQYF.

The chain joins TRBV3-1 to TRBJ2-5; no reliable D call. Germline values: CDR1 LGHDT, CDR2 YNNKEL (reference sequence). There are 14 residues in the CDR3. Between the trimmed V and J ends, which lost 4 bases and 5 bases, there was a span of 14 bases. The CDR3 DNA follows: TGTGCCAGCAGCCCCCTGCTTAGTACGGAGACCCAGTACTTC. Amino acid sequence: CASSPLLSTETQYF.

V is TRBV5-6 and J is TRBJ1-2, with unresolved D. Trimming cost V 6 bases and J 2 bases, with 8 bases left between them. Germline assignment: CDR1 SGHDT and CDR2 YYEEEE. CDR3 length: 12 residues. CDR3 residues: CASTFQNYGYTF. The CDR3 DNA reads TGTGCCAGCACCTTCCAGAACTATGGCTACACCTTC.

This rearrangement joins TRBV7-2 to TRBJ1-5, with 10 bases that match TRBD1. The CDR3 has 16 residues. Germline V gene sequence: CDR1 SGHTA, CDR2 FQGNSA. V dropped 5 bases and J dropped 7; count of bases not matched to a gene: 11. The CDR3 nucleotides read TGTGCCAGCAGCACAACCGGGACAGGGGTCGGGCAGCCCCAGCATTTT. Translated: CASSTTGTGVGQPQHF.

The genes are TRBV2 and TRBJ2-5, with TRBD2 as a possible D gene (5 bases). Per germline, CDR1 SNHLY and CDR2 FYNNEI. The ends were cut back, 7 bases at V and 3 bases at J, with 9 bases in the middle. The CDR3 consists of 12 residues. CDR3 protein: CASNWREETQYF. CDR3 DNA sequence: TGTGCCAGCAACTGGCGGGAAGAGACCCAGTACTTC. Full variable domain (remainder filled in from reference TRBV2 and TRBJ2-5): EPEVTQTPSHQVTQMGQEVILRCVPISNHLYFYWYRQILGQKVEFLVSFYNNEISEKSEIFDDQFSVERPDGSNFTLKIRSTKLEDSAMYFCASNWREETQYFGPGTRLLVL.

This clonotype was detected only a few times. The chain carries TRBV6-1 and TRBJ2-3, with D uncertain. V was pared by 8 bases and J by 12 bases, with 12 bases between. There are 10 residues in the CDR3. Germline V gives CDR1 MNHNS, CDR2 SASEGT. The CDR3 DNA sequence: TGTGCCAGCGAAGGCTGGTTACAGTATTTT. Protein: CASEGWLQYF.

This clonotype has just a few counts. J is TRBJ2-2 and V is TRBV29-1; D uncertain. V shed 7 bases and J shed 6 bases, with 12 bases lying between them. The CDR3 totals 12 residues. Germline loops: CDR1 SQVTM, CDR2 ANQGSEA. CDR3 region: CSGTNRPGELFF. The CDR3 nucleotides are TGCAGCGGGACGAATAGGCCCGGGGAGCTGTTTTTT.